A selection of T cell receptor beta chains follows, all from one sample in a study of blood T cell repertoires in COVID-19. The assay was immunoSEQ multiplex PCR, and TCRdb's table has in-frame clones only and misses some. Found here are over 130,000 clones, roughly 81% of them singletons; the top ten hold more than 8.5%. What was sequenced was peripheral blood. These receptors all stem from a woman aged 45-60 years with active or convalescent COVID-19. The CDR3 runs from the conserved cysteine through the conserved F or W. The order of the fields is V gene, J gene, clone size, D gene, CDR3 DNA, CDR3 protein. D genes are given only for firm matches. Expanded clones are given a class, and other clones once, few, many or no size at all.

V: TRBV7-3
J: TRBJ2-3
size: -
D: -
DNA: TGTGCCAGCAGCTTAACGGGACGCAACTGGGGGGCAGATACGCAGTATTTT
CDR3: CASSLTGRNWGADTQYF

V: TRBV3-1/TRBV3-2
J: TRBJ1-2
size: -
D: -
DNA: TGTGCCAGCAGCCAATTCGCGGGGAACTATGGCTACACCTTC
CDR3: CASSQFAGNYGYTF

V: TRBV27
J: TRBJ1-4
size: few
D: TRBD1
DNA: TGTGCCAGCAAGGGGACAGGGCCTAATGAAAAACTGTTTTTT
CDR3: CASKGTGPNEKLFF

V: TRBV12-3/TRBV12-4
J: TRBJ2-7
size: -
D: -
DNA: TGTGCCAGCAGTTTTCTACAGAGCCACGAGCAGTACTTC
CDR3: CASSFLQSHEQYF

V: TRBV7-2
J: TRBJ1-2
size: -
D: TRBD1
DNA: TGTGCCAGCGCGACAGGGGCTAGAGCTAACTATGGCTACACCTTC
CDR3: CASATGARANYGYTF

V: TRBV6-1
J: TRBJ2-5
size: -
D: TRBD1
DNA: TGTGCCAGCAGTGAAGTGTTCGACAGGGCGGAGACCCAGTACTTC
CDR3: CASSEVFDRAETQYF

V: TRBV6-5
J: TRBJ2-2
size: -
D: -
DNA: TGTGCCAGCAGCCTAGGACAGTTTGTCGGGGAGCTGTTTTTT
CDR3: CASSLGQFVGELFF

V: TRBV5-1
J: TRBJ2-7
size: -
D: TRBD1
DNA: TGCGCCAGCAGCCCCTCTGGGGGGACAGGGGACAACGAGCAGTACTTC
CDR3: CASSPSGGTGDNEQYF

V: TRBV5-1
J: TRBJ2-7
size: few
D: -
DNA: TGCGCCAGCAGCTTTTCGCCGGGGAGCTCCTACGAGCAGTACTTC
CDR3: CASSFSPGSSYEQYF

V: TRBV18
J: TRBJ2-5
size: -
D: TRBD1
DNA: TGTGCCAGCTCGCAGAACAGGGGCCAAGAGACCCAGTACTTC
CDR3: CASSQNRGQETQYF

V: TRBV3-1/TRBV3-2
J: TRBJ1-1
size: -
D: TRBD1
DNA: TGTGCCAGCAGCTCCGCAGGACAGGGGGCTGAGAGCACTGAAGCTTTCTTT
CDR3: CASSSAGQGAESTEAFF

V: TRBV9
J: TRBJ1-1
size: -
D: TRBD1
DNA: TGTGCCAGCAGCGCCCACAGGGGGGGTCGTGAAACTGAAGCTTTCTTT
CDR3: CASSAHRGGRETEAFF

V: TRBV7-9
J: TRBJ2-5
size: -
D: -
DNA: TGTGCCAGCAGCGAAGCCTCCGGGGGGCGTTTAGAGACCCAGTACTTC
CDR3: CASSEASGGRLETQYF

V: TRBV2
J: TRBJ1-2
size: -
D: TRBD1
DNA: TGTGCCAGAAAAAACCGGGACAGGGGGGACAAAAGCTATGGCTACACCTTC
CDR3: CARKNRDRGDKSYGYTF

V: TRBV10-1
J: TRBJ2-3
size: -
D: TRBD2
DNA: TGCGCCAGCAGTGAGTCGTGGGGGGGGTCGAGCACAGATACGCAGTATTTT
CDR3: CASSESWGGSSTDTQYF

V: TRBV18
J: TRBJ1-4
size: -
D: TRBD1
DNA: TGTGCCAGCTCACCACCGGGACAGGAAAATGAAAAACTGTTTTTT
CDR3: CASSPPGQENEKLFF

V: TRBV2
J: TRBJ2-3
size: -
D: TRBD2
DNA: TGTGCCAGCAGTGAATGGCTAGCGGGCGGTACGCAGTATTTT
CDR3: CASSEWLAGGTQYF

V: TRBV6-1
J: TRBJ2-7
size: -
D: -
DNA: TGTGCCAGCAGGATCTCCGGGACTCCTACCTACGAGCAGTACTTC
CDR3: CASRISGTPTYEQYF

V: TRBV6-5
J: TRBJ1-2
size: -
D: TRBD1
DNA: TGTGCCAGCAGTTACTCGAGAGGGGGCAATGGCTACACCTTC
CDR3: CASSYSRGGNGYTF

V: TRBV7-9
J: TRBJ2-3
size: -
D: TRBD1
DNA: TGTGCCAGCAGCTTAGGACAGGGGTTAGATACGCAGTATTTT
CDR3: CASSLGQGLDTQYF

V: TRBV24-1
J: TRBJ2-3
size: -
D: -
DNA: TGTGCCACCAGTGACCCTAGCGTGGGTGCGCAGTATTTT
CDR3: CATSDPSVGAQYF

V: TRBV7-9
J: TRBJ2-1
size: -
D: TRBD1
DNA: TGTGCCAGCAGCCTAGACAGGGGGCCCTTCAATGAGCAGTTCTTC
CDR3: CASSLDRGPFNEQFF

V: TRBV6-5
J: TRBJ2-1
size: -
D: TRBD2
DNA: TGTGCCAGCAGTTACTCGGGGGGGACGTACAATGAGCAGTTCTTC
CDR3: CASSYSGGTYNEQFF

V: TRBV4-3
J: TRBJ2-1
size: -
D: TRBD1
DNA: TGCGCCAGCAGCCAAGTAGGGACAGGGGGCTTGGACTACAATGAGCAGTTCTTC
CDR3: CASSQVGTGGLDYNEQFF

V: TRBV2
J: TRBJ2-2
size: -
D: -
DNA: TGTGCCAGCAGTGAAATAAGGGGAACGATCGCCGGGGAGCTGTTTTTT
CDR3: CASSEIRGTIAGELFF

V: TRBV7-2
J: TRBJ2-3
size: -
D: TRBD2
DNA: TGTGCCAGCAGCTCCATAGGCCGGACTAGCGGCCTCCAGACGCAGTATTTT
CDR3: CASSSIGRTSGLQTQYF

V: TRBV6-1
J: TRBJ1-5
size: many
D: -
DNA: TGTGCCAGCAGTGAATTTTCAGGATCTCACCAGCCCCAGCATTTT
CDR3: CASSEFSGSHQPQHF

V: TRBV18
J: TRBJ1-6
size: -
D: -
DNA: TGTGCCAGCTCGCTTGACAGGTTTCATAATTCACCCCTCCACTTT
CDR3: CASSLDRFHNSPLHF

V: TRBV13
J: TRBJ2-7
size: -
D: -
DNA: TGTGCCAGCAGCTTAGCAGGCCTTGAGGGAGAGTCCTACGAGCAGTACTTC
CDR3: CASSLAGLEGESYEQYF

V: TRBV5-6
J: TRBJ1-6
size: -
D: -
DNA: TGTGCCAGCAGCTTGAGTTTCGAGAGCTCCTATAATTCACCCCTCCACTTT
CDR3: CASSLSFESSYNSPLHF

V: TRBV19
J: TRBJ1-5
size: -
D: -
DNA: TGTGCCAGTAGTATAAGTTGGGGCAGCAATCAGCCCCAGCATTTT
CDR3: CASSISWGSNQPQHF

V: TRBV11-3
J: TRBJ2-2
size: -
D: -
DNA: TGTGCCAGCAGCTTAGACAGGGACACCGGGGAGCTGTTTTTT
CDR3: CASSLDRDTGELFF

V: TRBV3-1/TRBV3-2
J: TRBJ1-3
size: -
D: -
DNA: TGTGCCAGCAGCCTTACTCGAGACACCATATATTTT
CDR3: CASSLTRDTIYF

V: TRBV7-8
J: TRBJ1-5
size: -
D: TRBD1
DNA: TGTGCCAGCAGCTTAGGGGACAGGGGCAATCAGCCCCAGCATTTT
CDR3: CASSLGDRGNQPQHF

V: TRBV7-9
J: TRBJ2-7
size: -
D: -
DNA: TGTGCCAGCAGCTTAGAACAGGGAAGGCAGTACTTC
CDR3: CASSLEQGRQYF

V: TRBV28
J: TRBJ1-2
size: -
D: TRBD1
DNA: TGTGCCAGCAGGTCAGGGGGCCTCAGAACGGAAGGCTACACCTTC
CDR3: CASRSGGLRTEGYTF

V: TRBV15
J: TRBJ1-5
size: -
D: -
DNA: TGTGCCACCAGCAGAGTACGAGCCCCGGGCAATCAGCCCCAGCATTTT
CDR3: CATSRVRAPGNQPQHF

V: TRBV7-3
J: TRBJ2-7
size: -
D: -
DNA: TGTGCCAGCAGCTTCCACCCCCCGAGCTCCTACGAGCAGTACTTC
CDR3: CASSFHPPSSYEQYF

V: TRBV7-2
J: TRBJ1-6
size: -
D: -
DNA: TGTGCCAGCATGCGGGGGTCCTATAATTCACCCCTCCACTTT
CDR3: CASMRGSYNSPLHF

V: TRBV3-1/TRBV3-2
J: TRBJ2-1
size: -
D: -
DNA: TGTGCCAGCAGCCCTAAGAGCGGGTTCTCCTACAATGAGCAGTTCTTC
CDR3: CASSPKSGFSYNEQFF

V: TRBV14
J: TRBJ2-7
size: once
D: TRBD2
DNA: TGTGCCAGCAGCTCCAGCGGGGGCACCTACGAGCAGTACTTC
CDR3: CASSSSGGTYEQYF

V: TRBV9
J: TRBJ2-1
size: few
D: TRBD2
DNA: TGTGCCAGCAGCTCGAGGATGGGGGGGACTAGCGGCAACAATGAGCAGTTCTTC
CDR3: CASSSRMGGTSGNNEQFF

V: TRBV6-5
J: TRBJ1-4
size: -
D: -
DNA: TGTGCCAGCAGTTACGGGCCCGGTGAAAAACTGTTTTTT
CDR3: CASSYGPGEKLFF